One and the same sample provided the 3 T cell receptor beta chains below, sequenced in a study of T cell responses to AZD1222 COVID-19 vaccine. Produced via immunoSEQ multiplex PCR; TCRdb's table is partial and in-frame only. The sample lists approximately 80,000 clones, 70% to 90% occurring once. Material: peripheral blood, obtained 28 days after the second AZD1222 dose. The receptors stem from an adult who received the AZD1222 COVID-19 vaccine.

V is TRBV28 and J is TRBJ2-5, with 13 bases lining up with TRBD2. Germline trimming cut 8 bases from V and 5 bases from J; bases unmatched to any gene: 8. There are 15 residues in the CDR3. The germline gives CDR1 MDHEN, CDR2 SYDVKM. CDR3 sequence reads: CASLRTSGGTETQYF. The CDR3 coding sequence is TGTGCCAGCCTGCGGACTAGCGGGGGTACCGAGACCCAGTACTTC.

The gene calls are TRBV5-1 and TRBJ2-7, with 9 bases lining up with TRBD1. There are 15 residues in the CDR3. Germline CDR1 and CDR2: SGHRS and YFSETQ. V shed 3 bases, J shed 7 bases, and the junction held 11 bases outside the gene matches. The CDR3 sequence is CASSSTTGGLGEQYF. The CDR3 nucleotides read TGCGCCAGCAGCTCGACTACAGGGGGCCTCGGGGAGCAGTACTTC.

The chain carries TRBV28 and TRBJ2-1; D gene unclear. This CDR3 is 14 amino acids long. Germline V gene sequence: CDR1 MDHEN, CDR2 SYDVKM. Deletions cut 7 bases from V and 7 bases from J, with 17 bases between. CDR3 residues: CASTWGRVGNEQFF. The CDR3 nucleotides read TGTGCCAGCACCTGGGGAAGAGTGGGTAATGAGCAGTTCTTC. Combining the CDR3 with reference TRBV28 and TRBJ2-1 gives the whole variable domain DVKVTQSSRYLVKRTGEKVFLECVQDMDHENMFWYRQDPGLGLRLIYFSYDVKMKEKGDIPEGYSVSREKKERFSLILESASTNQTSMYLCASTWGRVGNEQFFGPGTRLTVL.